The 3 T cell receptor beta chains reported below all come from one sample, sequenced in a study of graft-versus-host responses after intestinal transplantation. Their antigen targets remain unknown. Measured with immunoSEQ multiplex PCR; TCRdb has only the in-frame clones, and not every one. There are some 120,000 clones in the sample; around nine tenths occur only once, and approximately 0.17% lies in the top ten. The sample consisted of unstimulated CD4+ T cells sorted from spleen or lymph node cells, taken before intestinal transplant. These receptors all stem from a human donor who received an intestinal transplant.

The chain recombines TRBV2 with TRBJ2-7, with 9 positions matching TRBD1. CDR1 is SNHLY, CDR2 FYNNEI, per germline. Germline trimming cut 6 bases from V and 4 bases from J; bases unmatched to any gene: 13. There are 16 residues in the CDR3. The CDR3, as DNA: TGTGCCAGCAGCTTAGGAACAGGGGGCGATAAGTACGAGCAGTACTTC. Its translation is CASSLGTGGDKYEQYF.

This chain joins TRBV19 and TRBJ1-3; D is possibly TRBD1 (5 bases). CDR1 and CDR2 (germline): LNHDA, SQIVND (reference sequence). Trimming removed 5 bases at V and 4 bases at J, with 12 bases between. The CDR3 consists of 14 residues. The CDR3 loop is CASSQGLGGNTIYF. Here the CDR3 DNA reads TGTGCCAGTAGTCAGGGACTGGGGGGAAACACCATATATTTT.

A few counts support this clone. The chain is built from TRBV19 and TRBJ1-2; 10 bases fit TRBD1. Unmatched junction bases numbered 11, after V lost 5 bases and J lost 5 bases. CDR3 length equals 16 residues. Per germline, CDR1 LNHDA and CDR2 SQIVND (reference sequence). CDR3 sequence reads: CASSPRQGAITYGYTF. For the CDR3, the DNA is TGTGCCAGTAGTCCCAGACAGGGGGCAATCACATATGGCTACACCTTC. The full variable domain, with the rest looked up from reference TRBV19 and TRBJ1-2, is DGGITQSPKYLFRKEGQNVTLSCEQNLNHDAMYWYRQDPGQGLRLIYYSQIVNDFQKGDIAEGYSVSREKKESFPLTVTSAQKNPTAFYLCASSPRQGAITYGYTFGSGTRLTVV.